Each of the 13 T cell receptor beta chains below was sequenced from the same sample in a study of blood T cells in healthy people across ages. A second about 6 to 12 cycle PCR used barcoded and J-beta primers. TCRdb redid the calling of the 5' RACE reads with MiXCR, one entry per CDR3 protein. The sample has under 700,000 distinct CDR3 sequences; 20% to 30% are singletons. These data are also associated with another study on T cells of mothers and their children.

The sequenced sample consisted of blood. The source is a boy aged 5-17 years in good health.

V usage is TRBV9 and J usage is TRBJ2-1; 10 positions match TRBD2. The better agreement between TRBJ2-7 and the DNA end casts doubt on the J call. This CDR3 contains 15 residues. CDR1 is SGDLS, CDR2 YYNGEE, per germline. The CDR3 DNA reads TGTGCCAGCAGCTTGACCGGGACTAGCGTCTACGAGCAGTACTTC. It yields the protein CASSLTGTSVYEQYF.

There are a few counts of this clonotype. The chain combines TRBV20-1 with TRBJ2-2; D tentatively fits TRBD1 or TRBD2 (6 bases each). V was cut by 6 bases and J by 4 bases, with 12 bases left in between. There are 13 residues in the CDR3. CDR1 and CDR2 from the germline V gene are DFQATT and SNEGSKA (reference sequence). The DNA for the CDR3 is TGCAGTGCCCTACAGGGAGGCACCGGGGAGCTGTTTTTT. Encoded protein: CSALQGGTGELFF.

V is TRBV27 and J is TRBJ2-5; 10 bases match TRBD1. Gene TRBJ2-7 matches the end of the DNA better, so the J call may be wrong. Germline V gene data show CDR1 as MNHEY and CDR2 as SMNVEV (reference sequence). The CDR3 is 15 amino acids. The CDR3 here is CASMTRQGAPYEQYF. The CDR3 region has the DNA TGTGCCAGCATGACGAGACAGGGGGCTCCCTACGAGCAGTACTTC.

This clonotype appeared many times. The rearrangement joins TRBV9 to TRBJ1-6; D is uncertain. V was cut by 3 bases and J by 0 bases, with 16 bases left in between. Germline loops: CDR1 SGDLS, CDR2 YYNGEE. This CDR3 has 18 residues. CDR3 sequence (DNA): TGTGCCAGCAGCGATGGACCGATACCTAACTCCTATAATTCACCCCTCCACTTT. Its translation: CASSDGPIPNSYNSPLHF.

The gene calls are TRBV20-1 and TRBJ2-3; 7 nucleotides align to TRBD2. The CDR3 totals 14 residues. V shed 5 bases and J 0 bases; nucleotides not matched to a gene: 5. Germline V gene lookup returns CDR1 DFQATT and CDR2 SNEGSKA (reference sequence). CDR3 nucleotide sequence: TGCAGTGCTCCGGAGGGAGGGAGCACAGATACGCAGTATTTT. Translated, it gives CSAPEGGSTDTQYF.

CDR3 sequence reads: CAARDRARGASGELFF. The CDR3 DNA sequence: TGTGCCGCCCGGGACAGGGCCCGAGGGGCTTCCGGGGAGCTGTTTTTT. The chain couples TRBV2 to TRBJ2-2, with 9 positions matching TRBD1. After removal of 11 bases from V and 6 bases from J, the junction contained 16 bases not matched to a gene. From germline, CDR1 is SNHLY and CDR2 FYNNEI. This CDR3 region has 16 residues. The whole variable domain, filled in from reference TRBV2 and TRBJ2-2, reads EPEVTQTPSHQVTQMGQEVILRCVPISNHLYFYWYRQILGQKVEFLVSFYNNEISEKSEIFDDQFSVERPDGSNFTLKIRSTKLEDSAMYFCAARDRARGASGELFFGEGSRLTVL.

The rearrangement joins TRBV24-1 to TRBJ2-3; 14 bases agree with TRBD2. After removal of 3 bases from V and 12 bases from J, the junction contained 7 bases not matched to a gene. Germline loops: CDR1 KGHDR, CDR2 SFDVKD. The length of the CDR3 is 15 residues. DNA of the CDR3: TGTGCCACCAGTGATCCTGATGGACTAGCGGGAGGCCAGTATTTT. It specifies CATSDPDGLAGGQYF.

The V gene is TRBV19, the J gene TRBJ2-3; a possible D gene is TRBD1 (6 bases). Trimming removed 4 bases at V and 15 bases at J, with 20 bases between. The CDR3 is 13 amino acids. In germline, CDR1 is LNHDA, CDR2 SQIVND (reference sequence). The CDR3 region has the DNA TGTGCCAGTAGTAGAGGACAGCTAGATACGCGATATTTT. This encodes CASSRGQLDTRYF.

The chain uses TRBV20-1 and TRBJ1-2; 7 bases align to TRBD1. CDR3 size: 12 residues. With V trimmed by 6 bases and J by 4 bases, 5 bases remained unmatched. Germline-derived CDR1 and CDR2 are DFQATT and SNEGSKA (reference sequence). CDR3 sequence (DNA): TGCAGTGCCAGAACAGGGGTCTATGGCTACACCTTC. It specifies CSARTGVYGYTF.

This clonotype was found a few times. The chain couples TRBV2 to TRBJ2-5; no reliable D call. The DNA end is more similar to TRBJ2-1, so the J call may be wrong. This CDR3 contains 13 residues. Germline V CDR1 and CDR2: SNHLY, FYNNEI. The CDR3 loop reads CASSASLISEQFF. CDR3 bases: TGTGCCAGCAGTGCCTCGCTAATAAGTGAGCAGTTCTTC.

This chain connects TRBV6-6 to TRBJ2-5; D is possibly TRBD1 (6 bases). The CDR3 is made up of 13 amino acids. Per the germline V gene, CDR1 is MNHNY and CDR2 is SVGAGI (reference sequence). V dropped 5 bases and J dropped 5 bases, with 12 bases sitting between them. This CDR3 is CASSTTGRETQYF. The CDR3 nucleotides are TGTGCCAGCAGTACCACAGGGCGGGAGACCCAGTACTTC.

This clonotype was detected only a few times. The chain carries TRBV5-1 and TRBJ2-7; 9 nucleotides agree with TRBD1. This CDR3 has 14 residues. The V and J ends lost 3 bases and 5 bases, in that order; junction bases with no gene match: 6. In germline, CDR1 is SGHRS, CDR2 YFSETQ. The CDR3 DNA sequence: TGCGCCAGCAGCTCCCGGACAGGGGAGGACGAGCAGTACTTC. Translating gives CASSSRTGEDEQYF.

This clonotype appeared a few times. V is TRBV4-3 and J is TRBJ2-1, with 8 positions matching TRBD2. The end of the DNA fits TRBJ2-7 better, so the J call may be wrong. The CDR3 is 14 residues long. In germline, CDR1 is LGHNA, CDR2 YSLEER. DNA for the CDR3: TGCGCCAGCAGCCAAGATCGGCTAGCGGGTGAGCAGTACTTC. Residues: CASSQDRLAGEQYF.